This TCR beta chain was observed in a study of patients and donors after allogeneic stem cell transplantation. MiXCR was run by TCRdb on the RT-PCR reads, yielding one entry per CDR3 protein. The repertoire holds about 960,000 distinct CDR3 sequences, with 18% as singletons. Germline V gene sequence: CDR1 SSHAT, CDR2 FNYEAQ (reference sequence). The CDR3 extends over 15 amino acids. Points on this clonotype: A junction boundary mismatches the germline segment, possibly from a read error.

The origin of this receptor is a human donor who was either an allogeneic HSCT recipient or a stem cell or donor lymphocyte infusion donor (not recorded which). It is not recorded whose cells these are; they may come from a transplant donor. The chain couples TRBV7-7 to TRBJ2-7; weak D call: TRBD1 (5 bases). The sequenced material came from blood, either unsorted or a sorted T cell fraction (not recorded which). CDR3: CASSFSQGKDYEQYF. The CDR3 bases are TGTGCTAGCAGCTTCAGTCAGGGCAAGGACTACGAGCAGTACTTC.